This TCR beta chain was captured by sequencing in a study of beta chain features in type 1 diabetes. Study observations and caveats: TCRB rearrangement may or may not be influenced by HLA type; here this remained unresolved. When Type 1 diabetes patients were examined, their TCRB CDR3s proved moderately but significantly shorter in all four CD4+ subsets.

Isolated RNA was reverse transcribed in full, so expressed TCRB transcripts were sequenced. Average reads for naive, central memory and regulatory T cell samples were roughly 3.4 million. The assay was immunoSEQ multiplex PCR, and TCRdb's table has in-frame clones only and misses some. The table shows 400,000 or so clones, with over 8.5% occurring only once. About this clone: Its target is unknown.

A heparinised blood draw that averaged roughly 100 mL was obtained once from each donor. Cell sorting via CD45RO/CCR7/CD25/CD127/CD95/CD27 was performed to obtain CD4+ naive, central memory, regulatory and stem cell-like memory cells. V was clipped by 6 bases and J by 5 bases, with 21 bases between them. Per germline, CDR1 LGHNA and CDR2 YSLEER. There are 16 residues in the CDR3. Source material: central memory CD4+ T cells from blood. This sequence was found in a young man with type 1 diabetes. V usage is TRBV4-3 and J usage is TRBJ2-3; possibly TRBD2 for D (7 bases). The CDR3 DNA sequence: TGCGCCAGCAGTCGAGGCGGGGGCTCCCGGGGAGATACGCAGTATTTT. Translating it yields CASSRGGGSRGDTQYF.